The clone carrying this T cell receptor beta chain was counted a single time. Methods used by the authors: Reference gene primer amplification in the assay estimated nucleated cell counts. Using immunoSEQ multiplex PCR, the repertoire was profiled, and TCRdb retains in-frame clones only, with some absent. V, J and clone size reflect that table, while D and trimming were determined from the DNA. Found here are approximately 80,000 clones, 70% to 85% of them singletons; the top ten hold around 6%. These data originate in a study of blood T cell repertoires in COVID-19. Background on the study: Some COVID-19 samples were acute and others convalescent; all came from the United States, Italy and Spain. Sources were T cells, B-cell-depleted T cells, or PBMCs; the material itself was cDNA or gDNA.

This CDR3 spans 14 amino acids. V shed 3 bases and J shed 5 bases, with 10 bases lying between them. Germline CDR1 and CDR2: KGHSH and LQKENI. The TCR sequence derives from a man aged 45-65 years with active or convalescent COVID-19. Material: peripheral blood. This chain joins TRBV18 and TRBJ2-2; D is possibly TRBD1 (6 bases). As DNA, the CDR3 is TGTGCCAGCTCACCCACAGGGAATACCGGGGAGCTGTTTTTT. This translates into CASSPTGNTGELFF.